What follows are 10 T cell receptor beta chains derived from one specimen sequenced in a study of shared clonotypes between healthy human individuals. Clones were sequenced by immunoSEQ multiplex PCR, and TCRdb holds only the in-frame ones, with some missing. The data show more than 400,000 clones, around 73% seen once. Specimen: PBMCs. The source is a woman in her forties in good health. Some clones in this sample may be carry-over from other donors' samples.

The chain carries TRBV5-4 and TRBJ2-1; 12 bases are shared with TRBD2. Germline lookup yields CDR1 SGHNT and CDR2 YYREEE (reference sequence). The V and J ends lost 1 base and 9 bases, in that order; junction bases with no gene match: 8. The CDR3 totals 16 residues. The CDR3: CASSLILAGGPSEQFF. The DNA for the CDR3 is TGTGCCAGCAGCTTGATCCTAGCGGGAGGGCCATCTGAGCAGTTCTTC.

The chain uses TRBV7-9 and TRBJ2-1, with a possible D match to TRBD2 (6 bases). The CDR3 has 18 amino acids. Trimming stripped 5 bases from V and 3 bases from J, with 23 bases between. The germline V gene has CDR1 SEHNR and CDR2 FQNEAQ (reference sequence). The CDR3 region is CASSRLGFDGSSYNEQFF. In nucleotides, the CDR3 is TGTGCCAGCAGCCGATTGGGGTTTGACGGGAGTAGCTACAATGAGCAGTTCTTC.

The CDR3 reads CAAGRREGQPGANVLTF. The CDR3 bases are TGTGCCGCGGGGAGACGGGAGGGGCAACCGGGGGCCAACGTCCTGACTTTC. The rearrangement uses TRBV28 and TRBJ2-6; 8 bases match TRBD2. J gave up 4 bases and V 11 bases, and 16 bases lay outside the gene matches. The CDR3 has 17 residues. Germline-derived CDR1 and CDR2 are MDHEN and SYDVKM.

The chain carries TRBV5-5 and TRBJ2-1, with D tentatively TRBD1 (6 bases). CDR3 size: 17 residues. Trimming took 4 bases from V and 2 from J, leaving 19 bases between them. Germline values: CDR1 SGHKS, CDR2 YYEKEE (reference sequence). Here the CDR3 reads CASSVLQGGGPYNEQFF. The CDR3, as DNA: TGTGCCAGCAGCGTGCTACAGGGTGGGGGACCCTACAATGAGCAGTTCTTC. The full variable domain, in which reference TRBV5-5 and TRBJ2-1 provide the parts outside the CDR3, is DAGVTQSPTHLIKTRGQQVTLRCSPISGHKSVSWYQQVLGQGPQFIFQYYEKEERGRGNFPDRFSARQFPNYSSELNVNALLLGDSALYLCASSVLQGGGPYNEQFFGPGTRLTVL.

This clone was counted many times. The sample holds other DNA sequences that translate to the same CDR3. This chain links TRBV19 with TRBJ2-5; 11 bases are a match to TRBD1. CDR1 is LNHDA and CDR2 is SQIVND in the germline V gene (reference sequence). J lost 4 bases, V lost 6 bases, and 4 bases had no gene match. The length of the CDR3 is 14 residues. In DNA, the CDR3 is TGTGCCAGTAGGGACAGGGGGCGCGGAGAGACCCAGTACTTC. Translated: CASRDRGRGETQYF.

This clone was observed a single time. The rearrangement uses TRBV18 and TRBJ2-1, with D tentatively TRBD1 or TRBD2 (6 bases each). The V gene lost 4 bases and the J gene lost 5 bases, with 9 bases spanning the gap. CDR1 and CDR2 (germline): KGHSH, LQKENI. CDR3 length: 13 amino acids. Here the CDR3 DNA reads TGTGCCAGCTCACAAGGGGGGAACAATGAGCAGTTCTTC. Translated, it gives CASSQGGNNEQFF.

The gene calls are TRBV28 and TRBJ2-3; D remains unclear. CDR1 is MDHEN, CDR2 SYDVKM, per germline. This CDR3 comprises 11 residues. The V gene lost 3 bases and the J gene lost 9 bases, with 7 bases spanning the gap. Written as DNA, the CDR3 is TGTGCCAGCAGTTTGGTTGGGACGCAGTATTTT. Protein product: CASSLVGTQYF.

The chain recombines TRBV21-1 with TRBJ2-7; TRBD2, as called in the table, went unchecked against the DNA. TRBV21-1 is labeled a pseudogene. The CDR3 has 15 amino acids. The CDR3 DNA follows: TGTGCCAGCACTGCGGACCGACGGGGATTGGGGGAGCAGTACTTC. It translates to CASTADRRGLGEQYF.

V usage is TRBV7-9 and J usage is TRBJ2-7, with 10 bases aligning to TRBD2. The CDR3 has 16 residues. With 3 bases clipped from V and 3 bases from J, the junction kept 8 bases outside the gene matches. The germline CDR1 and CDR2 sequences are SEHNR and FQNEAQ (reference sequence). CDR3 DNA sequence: TGTGCCAGCAGCTTGATCCGGACTAGCGGAAGCTACGAGCAGTACTTC. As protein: CASSLIRTSGSYEQYF.

The CDR3 loop is CASSPGTSGRADTQYF. CDR3 in DNA: TGTGCCAGCAGCCCCGGGACTAGCGGGAGGGCCGATACGCAGTATTTT. The chain uses TRBV2 and TRBJ2-3; TRBD2 agrees at 16 bases. The CDR3 has 16 amino acids. The germline V gene has CDR1 SNHLY and CDR2 FYNNEI. The J segment lost 6 bases and the V segment lost 6 bases, leaving 6 bases of the junction unmatched. Using reference TRBV2 and TRBJ2-3 for the parts outside the CDR3, the full variable domain is EPEVTQTPSHQVTQMGQEVILRCVPISNHLYFYWYRQILGQKVEFLVSFYNNEISEKSEIFDDQFSVERPDGSNFTLKIRSTKLEDSAMYFCASSPGTSGRADTQYFGPGTRLTVL.